This T cell receptor (beta chain) was identified during a study of OX40 agonist ivuxolimab in advanced cancers. The CDR3 has 13 residues. Germline V gene lookup returns CDR1 SEHNR and CDR2 FQNEAQ (reference sequence). The germline V and J ends were trimmed by 6 bases and 8 bases, with 13 bases remaining between them. This clone was observed once. Assay used: immunoSEQ multiplex PCR; TCRdb lists only in-frame clones, some missing. This sample has some 30,000 clones; approximately 87% occur once, and the top ten carry around 33%. This sample comprised CD4+ or CD8+ T cells sorted from blood, obtained in a trial of the OX40 agonist ivuxolimab. The sequence came from an adult with an advanced solid tumor such as melanoma, head and neck, liver or kidney cancer. This sequence joins TRBV7-9 and TRBJ1-4, with D possibly being TRBD1 (5 bases). CDR3 DNA sequence: TGTGCCAGCAGTTGGATGGGGGTCGAAAAACTGTTTTTT. Protein: CASSWMGVEKLFF.